This TCR beta chain was obtained from a study of blood T cell repertoires in COVID-19. Across the study: The United States, Italy and Spain supplied acute and convalescent COVID-19 samples. In each case, the material was cDNA or gDNA derived from T cells, B-cell-depleted T cells, or PBMCs.

Original analysis: Amplified reference gene primers provided the basis for estimating nucleated cell counts. Data came from immunoSEQ multiplex PCR; TCRdb stores just in-frame clones and leaves some out. V, J and clone size were drawn from that table, and D and trimming were deduced from the DNA. The sample holds roughly 68,000 clones, about 81% seen once. The V gene's germline CDR1 is KGHDR and CDR2 SFDVKD. J was trimmed by 8 bases and V by 2 bases; bases with no gene match: 10. CDR3 length: 16 residues. This clone was recorded only once. The material sequenced was peripheral blood. This clonotype was sampled from a human donor in a cohort sampled during active COVID-19. This chain joins TRBV24-1 and TRBJ2-1; 8 nucleotides agree with TRBD2. This CDR3 is CATSDSNSGTGHEQFF. CDR3 in DNA: TGTGCCACCAGTGATTCTAATAGCGGGACGGGGCATGAGCAGTTCTTC.